There are many counts of the clone carrying this TCR beta chain. What it binds is not known. This specimen belongs to a study of neurological immune-mediated disorders. Study-wide results and limits: TCR clonal expansion peaked in HTLV-1-associated myelopathy patients and was lowest in multiple sclerosis patients. The expanded clones of different subjects shared no CDR3 amino acid sequences (suggesting private repertoires in all groups).

TCRdb re-called the 5' RACE reads with MiXCR, one entry per CDR3 protein. The sample contains 16,000 or so distinct CDR3 sequences, approximately 9.1% of which appear only once. For sorted libraries, the input was approximately 1 million CD4+ or CD8+ T cells. The clonotype was recovered from a man aged 45 to 65 in good health. Material: CD8+ T cells from blood.

The CDR3 is CASISLGGNDEQYF. The CDR3 DNA reads as TGTGCCAGCATCTCCCTGGGGGGGAACGACGAGCAGTACTTC. V usage is TRBV28 and J usage is TRBJ2-7, with TRBD2 matching 7 bases. The germline CDR1 and CDR2 sequences are MDHEN and SYDVKM. CDR3 length: 14 residues. After removal of 7 bases from V and 5 bases from J, the junction contained 11 bases not matched to a gene. Full variable domain (rest looked up from reference TRBV28 and TRBJ2-7): DVKVTQSSRYLVKRTGEKVFLECVQDMDHENMFWYRQDPGLGLRLIYFSYDVKMKEKGDIPEGYSVSREKKERFSLILESASTNQTSMYLCASISLGGNDEQYFGPGTRLTVT.